This TCR beta chain is drawn from a study of shared clonotypes between healthy human individuals. Measured with immunoSEQ multiplex PCR; TCRdb has only the in-frame clones, and not every one. This sample yields about 680,000 clones, of which about two thirds are seen a single time; about 1.8% belongs to the top ten. None of the donors, who were healthy HIV-negative adults, had recently had acute infections or vaccinations. V was cut by 6 bases and J by 4 bases, with 15 bases left in between. CDR3 length: 14 amino acids. Germline V gene data show CDR1 as SGHTA and CDR2 as FQGNSA. Sequenced sample: memory CD4+ T cells sorted from blood. As for subset: CD45RA-negative fraction. The chain carries TRBV7-2 and TRBJ1-1, with unresolved D. The TCR was taken from a woman aged 25 to 45 in good health. CDR3 loop: CASRLAGTRTEAFF. As DNA, the CDR3 is TGTGCCAGCAGGTTGGCAGGAACTCGCACTGAAGCTTTCTTT.